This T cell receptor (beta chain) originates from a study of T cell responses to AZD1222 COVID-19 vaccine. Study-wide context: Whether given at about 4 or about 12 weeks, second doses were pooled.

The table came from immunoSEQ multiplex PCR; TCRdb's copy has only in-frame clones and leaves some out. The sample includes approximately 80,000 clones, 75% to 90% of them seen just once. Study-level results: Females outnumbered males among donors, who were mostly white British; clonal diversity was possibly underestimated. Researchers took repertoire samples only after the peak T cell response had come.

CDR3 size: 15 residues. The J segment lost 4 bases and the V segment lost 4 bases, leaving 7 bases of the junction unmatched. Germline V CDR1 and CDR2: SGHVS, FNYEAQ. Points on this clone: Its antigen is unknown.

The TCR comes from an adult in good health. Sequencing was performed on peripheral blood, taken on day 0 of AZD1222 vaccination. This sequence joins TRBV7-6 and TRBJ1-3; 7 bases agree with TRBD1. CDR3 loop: CASSYNRGSGNTIYF. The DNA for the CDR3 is TGTGCCAGCAGCTACAACAGGGGTAGCGGAAACACCATATATTTT. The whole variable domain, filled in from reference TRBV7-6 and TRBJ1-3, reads GAGVSQSPRYKVTKRGQDVALRCDPISGHVSLYWYRQALGQGPEFLTYFNYEAQQDKSGLPNDRFSAERPEGSISTLTIQRTEQRDSAMYRCASSYNRGSGNTIYFGEGSWLTVV.